These 25 T cell receptor beta chains came from one sample sequenced in a study of tumor and adjacent non-tumor tissue in lung cancer. A modified ARM-PCR protocol with three rounds of nested PCR amplified TCRbeta. TCRdb fed the multiplex PCR reads into MiXCR, producing one record per CDR3 protein. The table has around 57,000 distinct CDR3 sequences, about 61% seen once. RNA was extracted from bulk tissue without any cell sorting. Distant lung tissue was collected more than 3 cm away from the tumor edge. The sequenced material came from distant non-tumor lung tissue. The receptors stem from a man in his 70s with non-small cell lung cancer.

About this clonotype itself: At one boundary the junction diverges from the germline segment, which might be a read error. This chain links TRBV5-1 with TRBJ2-2, with 7 bases aligning to TRBD2. Germline V gene lookup returns CDR1 SGHRS and CDR2 YFSETQ. The CDR3 loop spans 15 amino acids. This chain's CDR3 is CASSLSLAYTRELFF. The CDR3 bases are TGCGCCAGCAGCTTGTCACTAGCGTACACCCGGGAGCTGTTTTTT. Based on the CDR3 plus reference TRBV5-1 and TRBJ2-2, the full variable domain is KAGVTQTPRYLIKTRGQQVTLSCSPISGHRSVSWYQQTPGQGLQFLFEYFSETQRNKGNFPGRFSGRQFSNSRSEMNVSTLELGDSALYLCASSLSLAYTRELFFGEGSRLTVL.

This clonotype has a count of ten or more. The chain employs TRBV6-6 and TRBJ2-7; D gene uncertain. This CDR3 spans 11 amino acids. The V gene lost 6 bases and the J gene lost 9 bases, with 12 bases spanning the gap. Germline values: CDR1 MNHNY, CDR2 SVGAGI (reference sequence). CDR3 sequence reads: CASRVTFAQYF. The CDR3 DNA reads as TGTGCCAGCAGAGTTACGTTTGCGCAGTACTTC.

On this clonotype itself: A much more abundant neighbour one base away suggests this may be a read error. The CDR3 end shows no conserved phenylalanine or tryptophan, and so a read error is likely. V and J are TRBV10-3 and TRBJ1-5, with TRBD1 identical over 8 bases. Germline V lookup: CDR1 ENHRY, CDR2 SYGVKD. The junction had 2 bases not matched to a gene; V was cut back by 9 bases and J by 1 base. CDR3 length: 13 residues. CDR3 amino acids: CAINRGSNQPQHL. As DNA, the CDR3 is TGTGCCATTAACAGGGGGAGCAATCAGCCCCAGCATTTG.

The chain is built from TRBV2 and TRBJ2-3, with 12 bases aligning to TRBD2. CDR1 SNHLY and CDR2 FYNNEI come from the germline V gene. V was clipped by 3 bases and J by 8 bases; unmatched bases: 3. The CDR3 spans 14 residues. The CDR3 DNA is TGTGCCAGCAGTGAGGCTAGCGGGAGGGGTACGCAGTATTTT. Its translation is CASSEASGRGTQYF.

In the case of this clonotype: It is likely a read error, because the conserved phenylalanine at the end of the CDR3 is missing. This chain links TRBV11-2 with TRBJ2-7; D may match TRBD1 or TRBD2 (6 bases each). This CDR3 has 16 amino acids. Germline values: CDR1 SGHAT, CDR2 FQNNGV. CDR3 DNA sequence: TGTGCCAGTAGCTTAGGGGGTAGCGGAGATGCCTACGAGCAGTACTCC. This gives the protein CASSLGGSGDAYEQYS.

This clonotype was seen at least ten times. The J gene is TRBJ1-1, the V gene TRBV30; 8 bases align to TRBD1. Germline V lookup: CDR1 GTSNPN, CDR2 SVGIG (reference sequence). The ends lost 3 bases at V and 0 bases at J; junction bases unmatched: 3. The CDR3 loop spans 14 amino acids. In DNA, the CDR3 is TGTGCCTGGAGCACAGGGGGAATGAACACTGAAGCTTTCTTT. This gives the protein CAWSTGGMNTEAFF.

The chain employs TRBV20-1 and TRBJ2-5; possible D gene TRBD2, 6 bases. V lost 3 bases and J 5 bases, leaving 22 bases between the germline ends. There are 16 residues in the CDR3. CDR1 is DFQATT and CDR2 is SNEGSKA in the germline V gene (reference sequence). The CDR3 DNA reads TGCAGTGCTAGTTCGGGGATAGCGGAGTCCCTGGAGACCCAGTACTTC. Its protein product is CSASSGIAESLETQYF.

In regard to this clonotype: Since a much larger clone is just one base distant, this may be a read error. This chain joins TRBV7-9 and TRBJ1-3; TRBD1 is a possible D gene (5 bases). This CDR3 comprises 14 residues. Looked up from germline, CDR1 is SEHNR and CDR2 is FQNEAQ (reference sequence). Trimming took off 1 base at V and 11 bases at J, with 15 bases between the two ends. The CDR3 is CASSLGSGIDAIYF. The CDR3, as DNA: TGTGCCAGCAGCTTAGGCTCAGGGATCGACGCCATATATTTT.

A few counts support this clonotype. Mismatch with germline at one junction end may stem from a read error. This chain uses TRBV10-3 with TRBJ1-2; TRBD1 might be the D (6 bases). This CDR3 is built from 16 residues. Germline V gene sequence: CDR1 ENHRY, CDR2 SYGVKD. The CDR3 DNA follows: TGTGCCATCAAAGGGACAAGTGGGAGACGTAACCATGGCTACACCTTC. It is translated as CAIKGTSGRRNHGYTF.

Of note for this clonotype: With a much larger clone just one base away, this may be a read error. The V gene is TRBV7-9, the J gene TRBJ2-7; tentatively, D is TRBD1 or TRBD2 (6 bases each). The CDR3 spans 15 residues. The germline V gene has CDR1 SEHNR and CDR2 FQNEAQ (reference sequence). Written as DNA, the CDR3 is TGTACCAGCAGCTTAGGAGGGGGGCAAGCCTACGAGCAGTACTTC. It yields the protein CTSSLGGGQAYEQYF.

At least ten counts were recorded for this clonotype. The V call is TRBV6-1, the J call TRBJ1-2; D gene unclear. The germline V gene has CDR1 MNHNS and CDR2 SASEGT. The V end lost 2 bases, the J end lost 4 bases, and 8 bases lay between the germline ends. This CDR3 has 13 amino acids. The CDR3 nucleotides read TGTGCCAGCAGTGAATATCTATCCTATGGCTACACCTTC. Translated: CASSEYLSYGYTF.

With regard to this clonotype: The CDR3 end shows no conserved phenylalanine or tryptophan, and so a read error is likely. The V and J genes are TRBV11-1 and TRBJ1-2; D not resolved. The CDR3 spans 13 residues. V lost 8 bases to trimming and J lost 6 bases, with 16 bases between them. Germline V gene data show CDR1 as SGHAT and CDR2 as FQDESV (reference sequence). CDR3 nucleotides: TGTGCCAGCCGTTTGGAGGGAGGAAATGGCTACACCATC. Its protein product is CASRLEGGNGYTI.

This clonotype was observed a handful of times. Given a much more abundant clone one base away, this may be a read error. This chain uses TRBV29-1 with TRBJ1-5; the D gene is possibly TRBD1 (6 bases). Germline V gives CDR1 SQVTM, CDR2 ANQGSEA. The CDR3 runs 12 residues. Here the CDR3 reads CSVGGDNRPQHF. In nucleotides, the CDR3 is TGCAGCGTTGGCGGGGACAATCGGCCCCAGCATTTT.

In regard to this clonotype: This clone may be a read error of a much larger clone one base away. The chain links TRBV10-3 to TRBJ1-3; no clear D gene. V was shortened by 10 bases and J by 1 base, with 8 bases between the two germline ends. Germline V CDR1 and CDR2: ENHRY, SYGVKD. The CDR3 is 12 amino acids. CDR3 protein: CATRPSGNTIYF. The CDR3 nucleotides read TGTGCCACTAGACCGTCTGGAAACACCATATATTTT.

By its share, this clonotype is medium-sized. The genes are TRBV11-2 and TRBJ2-4; TRBD2 matches 11 bases. J lost 5 bases, V lost 5 bases, and 2 bases had no gene match. Germline CDR1 is SGHAT and CDR2 is FQNNGV. The CDR3 totals 14 residues. CDR3 DNA sequence: TGTGCCAGCAGCCGGGGACTAGCGGAAAACATTCAGTACTTC. As protein: CASSRGLAENIQYF. The full variable domain, its missing parts supplied by reference TRBV11-2 and TRBJ2-4, is EAGVAQSPRYKIIEKRQSVAFWCNPISGHATLYWYQQILGQGPKLLIQFQNNGVVDDSQLPKDRFSAERLKGVDSTLKIQPAKLEDSAVYLCASSRGLAENIQYFGAGTRLSVL.

This clonotype has a count of ten or more. The chain links TRBV5-8 to TRBJ2-7; the D gene is possibly TRBD1 (6 bases). Germline-derived CDR1 and CDR2 are SGHTS and YDEGEE. The V and J ends lost 10 bases and 7 bases respectively, with 15 bases between them. This CDR3 has 11 residues. Here the CDR3 reads CALRRGREQYF. CDR3 sequence (DNA): TGTGCCCTGCGCAGGGGTCGGGAGCAGTACTTC.

The sample holds a few counts of this clonotype. Likely a read error: the CDR3 ends without its conserved phenylalanine or tryptophan. This sequence joins TRBV11-2 and TRBJ2-1; no clear D. This CDR3 region has 12 residues. Germline CDR1 is SGHAT and CDR2 is FQNNGV. The CDR3 DNA follows: TGTGTCAGCAGCCCAGACTACAATGAGCAGTTCCTC. Its translation: CVSSPDYNEQFL.

Comments on this clonotype: This CDR3 is missing its conserved last phenylalanine or tryptophan, likely due to a read error. V usage is TRBV29-1 and J usage is TRBJ2-5; a possible D gene is TRBD2 (7 bases). Trimming took 6 bases from V and 4 from J, leaving 15 bases between them. Germline assignment: CDR1 SQVTM and CDR2 ANQGSEA. CDR3 length: 13 residues. CDR3 in DNA: TGCAGCGTAGAGCCGGGGGGCGGAGAGACCCAGTACCTC. Its protein is CSVEPGGGETQYL.

This clonotype was detected many times. The rearrangement joins TRBV11-2 to TRBJ2-1; 13 bases are shared with TRBD2. The CDR3 is 15 residues long. V was clipped by 0 bases and J by 10 bases; unmatched bases: 3. Germline CDR1 and CDR2: SGHAT and FQNNGV. The CDR3 loop reads CASSLEGLAGREQFF. DNA of the CDR3: TGTGCCAGCAGCTTAGAGGGACTAGCGGGGAGGGAGCAGTTCTTC.

Concerning this clonotype: This sequence may be a read error, since a much larger clone differs from it by one base. The rearrangement joins TRBV7-8 to TRBJ2-7; D call uncertain. This CDR3 is built from 12 residues. Between the trimmed V and J ends, which lost 2 bases and 4 bases, there was a span of 6 bases. Per the germline V gene, CDR1 is SGHVS and CDR2 is FQNEAQ. As DNA, the CDR3 is TGTGCCAGCAGCTTATTGGTATACGAGCAGTACTTC. Encoded protein: CASSLLVYEQYF.

The genes are TRBV6-6 and TRBJ2-3, with D perhaps matching TRBD1 or TRBD2 (5 bases each). The V end lost 6 bases, the J end lost 1 base, and 14 bases lay between the germline ends. CDR1 MNHNY and CDR2 SVGAGI come from the germline V gene (reference sequence). The CDR3 extends over 15 amino acids. The CDR3 loop reads CASRYLRGGTDTQYF. The DNA for the CDR3 is TGTGCCAGCAGATACCTGCGAGGGGGCACAGATACGCAGTATTTT.

This clonotype showed up just a few times. The chain has TRBV24-1 and TRBJ2-1, with D possibly TRBD1 on 6 matching bases. The V gene lost 0 bases and the J gene lost 8 bases, with 19 bases spanning the gap. Germline V lookup: CDR1 KGHDR, CDR2 SFDVKD. The length of the CDR3 is 17 residues. The CDR3 DNA reads TGTGCCACCAGTGATTTGAATACAGGGAGTAATGCGGATGAGCAGTTCTTC. Protein: CATSDLNTGSNADEQFF.

V gene TRBV11-2 combines with J gene TRBJ1-1; TRBD1 matches 7 bases. The length of the CDR3 is 15 residues. V lost 7 bases, J lost 5 bases, and 13 bases stayed unmatched. Germline V lookup: CDR1 SGHAT, CDR2 FQNNGV. CDR3: CASISWTGGRTEAFF. The DNA for the CDR3 is TGTGCCAGCATCTCCTGGACAGGTGGGAGGACTGAAGCTTTCTTT. Looking up the rest from reference TRBV11-2 and TRBJ1-1 gives the full variable domain: EAGVAQSPRYKIIEKRQSVAFWCNPISGHATLYWYQQILGQGPKLLIQFQNNGVVDDSQLPKDRFSAERLKGVDSTLKIQPAKLEDSAVYLCASISWTGGRTEAFFGQGTRLTVV.

Points on this clonotype: The junction differs from germline at one of its ends, possibly a read error. The gene calls are TRBV28 and TRBJ2-7, with a weak D call TRBD1 (6 bases). The CDR3 extends over 14 amino acids. CDR1 and CDR2 from the germline V gene are MDHEN and SYDVKM. As DNA, the CDR3 is TGTGCCAGCAGACCCGCCGGGACACACCACGAGCTGTACTTC. It translates to CASRPAGTHHELYF.

As concerns this clonotype: One end of the junction does not line up with germline, which may come from a read error. The chain employs TRBV6-5 and TRBJ2-1, with D perhaps TRBD2 (5 bases). Per germline, CDR1 MNHEY and CDR2 SVGAGI. This CDR3 region has 16 residues. CDR3 protein: CATTSKRPSSYNGQFF. The CDR3 DNA sequence: TGTGCCACCACATCTAAGCGGCCGAGCTCCTACAATGGGCAGTTCTTC.